This is a list of T cell receptor beta chains from one sample in a study of T-cell memory formation after mild COVID-19. TCRdb fed the 5' RACE reads into MiXCR, producing one record per CDR3 protein. Of roughly 340,000 distinct CDR3 sequences in the sample, roughly 15% were seen once. The sequenced sample was PBMCs or a T cell subset sorted from them (not recorded which). The receptors were gathered from a man aged 18-30 years who had mild COVID-19 (a few samples of this study predate the infection). Cell type and time point are not known. The CDR3 runs from the conserved cysteine through the conserved F or W. Fields, in order: CDR3 DNA, CDR3 protein, J gene, clone size, V gene, D gene. The D gene is left open where the match is weak. Clone sizes are given selectively: once, few, many, or a class where the clone is expanded.

TGCGCCAGCAGCCAAGATAGCGGGCCCATCCAATACTTC	CASSQDSGPIQYF	TRBJ2-4	many	TRBV4-1	TRBD2
TGTGCCAGCAGCTTCGCGGGGGGGCGAAACATTCAGTACTTC	CASSFAGGRNIQYF	TRBJ2-4	-	TRBV7-2	TRBD2
TGCAGCGTATGGGGCAGTGATAGCAATCAGCCCCAGCATTTT	CSVWGSDSNQPQHF	TRBJ1-5	-	TRBV29-1	-
TGTGCCAGCAGCCGGGGACTAGCGGGAACCCGGAAGGATACGCAGTATTTT	CASSRGLAGTRKDTQYF	TRBJ2-3	few	TRBV7-6	TRBD2
TGCGCCAGCACCGGGGGAGAGAACACTGAAGCTTTCTTT	CASTGGENTEAFF	TRBJ1-1	many	TRBV5-1	-
TGTGCCAGCAGCCCACGATCCGGGGCCGTGGACAATGAGCAGTTCTTC	CASSPRSGAVDNEQFF	TRBJ2-1	-	TRBV7-3	-
TGTGCCACCAGCAGGGTCACTCTAGCGGGGGAAGCCGAGCAGTACTTC	CATSRVTLAGEAEQYF	TRBJ2-7	-	TRBV15	TRBD2
TGTGCCAGCCAGGGTGCCACTGAAGCTTTCTTT	CASQGATEAFF	TRBJ1-1	-	TRBV28	-
TGTGCCAGCAGCCAAGGGGAACGGCAAGAGACCCAGTACTTC	CASSQGERQETQYF	TRBJ2-5	many	TRBV4-2	-
TGTGCCAGCAGCCACTTGGGATTTGTGGGACAAAACACCGGGGAGCTGTTTTTT	CASSHLGFVGQNTGELFF	TRBJ2-2	-	TRBV7-2	-
TGTGCCAGCACCCTTGGGGGGTCCACCGGGGAGCTGTTTTTT	CASTLGGSTGELFF	TRBJ2-2	few	TRBV12-3/TRBV12-4	-